This entry lists 10 T cell receptor beta chains sequenced from one sample in a study of tissue T cells after allogeneic stem cell transplantation. Libraries were prepared by immunoSEQ multiplex PCR; TCRdb keeps only in-frame clonotypes and omits some of them. This table holds about 48,000 clones, around 66% found once. The sample consisted of sorted cells pooled from one or two spleens. The receptors here all came from a pool of C57BL/6 mice in good health.

This clone appeared a few times. These gene names are mouse names. The read halts 1 residue ahead of the CDR3 end, with the missing end drawn from the germline J gene. J is TRBJ1-4 and V is TRBV12-1; D unresolved. CDR1 and CDR2 (germline): SGHSN, HYEKVE. Trimming pared 0 bases from V and 1 base from J, leaving 5 bases between. The CDR3 totals 14 residues. CDR3 region: CASSLGDSNERLFF. The CDR3 bases that were read are TGTGCCAGCTCTCTCGGGGATTCCAACGAAAGATTATTT.

As for this clone: Mouse gene names apply. The missing CDR3 end, 1 residue past where the read stops, is filled in from the germline J gene. The V call is TRBV24, the J call TRBJ2-4, with TRBD1 matching 10 bases. Germline CDR1 and CDR2: KGHTA and FRNEEI. V was pared by 1 base and J by 6 bases, with 4 bases of the junction left unmatched. The CDR3 length is 15 residues. This chain's CDR3 is CASSLWDRGRNTLYF. CDR3 bases read: TGTGCCAGCAGTCTGTGGGACAGGGGAAGGAACACCTTGTAC.

This clone has more than one count but fewer than ten. The gene symbols are mouse symbols. The CDR3 extends 1 residue past the end of the read, so its final part is completed from the germline J gene. This sample includes further DNA sequences coding for the same CDR3. The chain combines TRBV13-2 with TRBJ2-7, with 10 bases fitting TRBD1. Trimming cost V 0 bases and J 2 bases; bases outside gene matches: 2. This CDR3 comprises 15 residues. CDR1 and CDR2 (germline): NNHNN, SYGAGS (reference sequence). CDR3 protein: CASGDAGTGAYEQYF. The DNA read from the CDR3 is TGTGCCAGCGGTGATGCAGGGACAGGGGCCTATGAACAGTAC.

On this clone itself: Mouse names are used for the genes. The read terminates 1 residue ahead of where the CDR3 ends, so the germline J gene completes it. The genes are TRBV3 and TRBJ2-7; D gene ambiguous. Trimming stripped 6 bases from V and 0 bases from J, with 6 bases between. Germline CDR1 SNHLY, CDR2 FYNGKV (reference sequence). The CDR3 spans 12 residues. Incomplete CDR3 DNA: TGTGCCAGCAGTCATAGCTCCTATGAACAGTAC. This gives the protein CASSHSSYEQY. The entire CDR3 is CASSHSSYEQYF.

Comments on this clone: These gene names are mouse names. The CDR3 extends 1 residue past the end of the read, so its final part is completed from the germline J gene. The genes are TRBV1 and TRBJ2-2, with 9 bases lining up with TRBD2. The CDR3 has 14 residues. V dropped 7 bases and J dropped 0; count of bases not matched to a gene: 0. Germline loops: CDR1 NSQYPW, CDR2 LRSPGD (reference sequence). The CDR3 region is CTCTGGANTGQLYF. Partial CDR3 DNA: TGCACCTGCACTGGGGGGGCAAACACCGGGCAGCTCTAC.

As to this clone: Gene names refer to mouse genes. The sequenced CDR3 bases are TGTGCTAGCAGTCGGGACAGGGGGTCCACCGGGCAGCTCTAC. Translation gives CASSRDRGSTGQLY. The full CDR3 reads CASSRDRGSTGQLYF. The V and J genes are TRBV29 and TRBJ2-2, with TRBD1 matching 11 bases. The read finishes 1 residue shy of the CDR3 end, and the germline J gene is used to complete it. From germline, CDR1 is MSHET and CDR2 SYDVDS. The ends lost 5 bases at V and 4 bases at J; junction bases unmatched: 3. CDR3 length: 15 residues.

For this clone: The gene symbols are mouse symbols. The CDR3 is cut off 1 residue early in the read; its end comes from the germline J gene. The chain has TRBV12-1 and TRBJ2-5; TRBD1 is a possible D gene (5 bases). Germline CDR1 and CDR2: SGHSN and HYEKVE. CDR3 length: 14 amino acids. The V end was cut by 2 bases, the J end by 5 bases, with 13 bases between. CDR3 loop: CASSPHGQGDTQYF. CDR3 bases read: TGTGCCAGCTCTCCGCACGGCCAGGGAGACACCCAGTAC.

On this clone itself: The genes are named according to mouse. The read finishes 1 residue shy of the CDR3 end, and the germline J gene is used to complete it. This chain connects TRBV31 to TRBJ1-1; D unclear. The CDR3 is 11 amino acids. Looked up from germline, CDR1 is GKSSPN and CDR2 is SITVG. With 5 bases removed from V and 1 base from J, the gap between germline ends came to 5 bases. The CDR3 sequence is CAWEQNTEVFF. The sequenced CDR3 bases are TGTGCCTGGGAACAAAACACAGAAGTCTTC.

Note on this clone: Gene names and germline refer to mouse. The read gets to within 1 residue of the CDR3 end, and the germline J gene fills in the rest. The V gene is TRBV13-2, the J gene TRBJ2-3; 8 positions match TRBD1. Trimming at V came to 2 bases and at J to 1 base, leaving 3 bases not matched to a gene. Germline CDR1 is NNHNN and CDR2 is SYGAGS (reference sequence). CDR3 length equals 15 residues. The CDR3 here is CASGEQTGGAETLYF. Partial CDR3 DNA: TGTGCCAGCGGTGAGCAGACAGGGGGTGCAGAAACGCTGTAT.

For this clone: Genes and germline are mouse. The read ends 1 residue early relative to the CDR3; the germline J gene fills the gap. The chain links TRBV3 to TRBJ2-2, with a weak D call TRBD1 (5 bases). In germline, CDR1 is SNHLY, CDR2 FYNGKV (reference sequence). V lost 3 bases and J lost 2, with 7 bases in between. The CDR3 sequence is 14 residues long. The CDR3: CASSFRDNTGQLYF. The CDR3 bases that were read are TGTGCCAGCAGCTTCAGGGATAACACCGGGCAGCTCTAC.